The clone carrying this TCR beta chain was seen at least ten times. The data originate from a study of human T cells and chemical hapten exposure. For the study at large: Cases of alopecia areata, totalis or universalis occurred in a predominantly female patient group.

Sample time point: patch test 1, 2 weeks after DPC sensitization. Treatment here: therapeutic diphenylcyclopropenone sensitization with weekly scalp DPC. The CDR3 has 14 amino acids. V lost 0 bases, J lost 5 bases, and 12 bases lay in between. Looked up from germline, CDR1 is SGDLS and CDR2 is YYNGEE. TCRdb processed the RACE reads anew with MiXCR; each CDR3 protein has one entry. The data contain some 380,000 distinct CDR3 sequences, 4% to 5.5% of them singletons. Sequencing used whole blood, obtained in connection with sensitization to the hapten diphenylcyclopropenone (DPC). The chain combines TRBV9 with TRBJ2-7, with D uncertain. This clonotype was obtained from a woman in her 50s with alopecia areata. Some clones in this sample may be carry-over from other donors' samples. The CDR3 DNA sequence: TGTGCCAGCAGCGTAGACGGCAGAAGCCACGAGCAGTACTTC. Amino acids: CASSVDGRSHEQYF.